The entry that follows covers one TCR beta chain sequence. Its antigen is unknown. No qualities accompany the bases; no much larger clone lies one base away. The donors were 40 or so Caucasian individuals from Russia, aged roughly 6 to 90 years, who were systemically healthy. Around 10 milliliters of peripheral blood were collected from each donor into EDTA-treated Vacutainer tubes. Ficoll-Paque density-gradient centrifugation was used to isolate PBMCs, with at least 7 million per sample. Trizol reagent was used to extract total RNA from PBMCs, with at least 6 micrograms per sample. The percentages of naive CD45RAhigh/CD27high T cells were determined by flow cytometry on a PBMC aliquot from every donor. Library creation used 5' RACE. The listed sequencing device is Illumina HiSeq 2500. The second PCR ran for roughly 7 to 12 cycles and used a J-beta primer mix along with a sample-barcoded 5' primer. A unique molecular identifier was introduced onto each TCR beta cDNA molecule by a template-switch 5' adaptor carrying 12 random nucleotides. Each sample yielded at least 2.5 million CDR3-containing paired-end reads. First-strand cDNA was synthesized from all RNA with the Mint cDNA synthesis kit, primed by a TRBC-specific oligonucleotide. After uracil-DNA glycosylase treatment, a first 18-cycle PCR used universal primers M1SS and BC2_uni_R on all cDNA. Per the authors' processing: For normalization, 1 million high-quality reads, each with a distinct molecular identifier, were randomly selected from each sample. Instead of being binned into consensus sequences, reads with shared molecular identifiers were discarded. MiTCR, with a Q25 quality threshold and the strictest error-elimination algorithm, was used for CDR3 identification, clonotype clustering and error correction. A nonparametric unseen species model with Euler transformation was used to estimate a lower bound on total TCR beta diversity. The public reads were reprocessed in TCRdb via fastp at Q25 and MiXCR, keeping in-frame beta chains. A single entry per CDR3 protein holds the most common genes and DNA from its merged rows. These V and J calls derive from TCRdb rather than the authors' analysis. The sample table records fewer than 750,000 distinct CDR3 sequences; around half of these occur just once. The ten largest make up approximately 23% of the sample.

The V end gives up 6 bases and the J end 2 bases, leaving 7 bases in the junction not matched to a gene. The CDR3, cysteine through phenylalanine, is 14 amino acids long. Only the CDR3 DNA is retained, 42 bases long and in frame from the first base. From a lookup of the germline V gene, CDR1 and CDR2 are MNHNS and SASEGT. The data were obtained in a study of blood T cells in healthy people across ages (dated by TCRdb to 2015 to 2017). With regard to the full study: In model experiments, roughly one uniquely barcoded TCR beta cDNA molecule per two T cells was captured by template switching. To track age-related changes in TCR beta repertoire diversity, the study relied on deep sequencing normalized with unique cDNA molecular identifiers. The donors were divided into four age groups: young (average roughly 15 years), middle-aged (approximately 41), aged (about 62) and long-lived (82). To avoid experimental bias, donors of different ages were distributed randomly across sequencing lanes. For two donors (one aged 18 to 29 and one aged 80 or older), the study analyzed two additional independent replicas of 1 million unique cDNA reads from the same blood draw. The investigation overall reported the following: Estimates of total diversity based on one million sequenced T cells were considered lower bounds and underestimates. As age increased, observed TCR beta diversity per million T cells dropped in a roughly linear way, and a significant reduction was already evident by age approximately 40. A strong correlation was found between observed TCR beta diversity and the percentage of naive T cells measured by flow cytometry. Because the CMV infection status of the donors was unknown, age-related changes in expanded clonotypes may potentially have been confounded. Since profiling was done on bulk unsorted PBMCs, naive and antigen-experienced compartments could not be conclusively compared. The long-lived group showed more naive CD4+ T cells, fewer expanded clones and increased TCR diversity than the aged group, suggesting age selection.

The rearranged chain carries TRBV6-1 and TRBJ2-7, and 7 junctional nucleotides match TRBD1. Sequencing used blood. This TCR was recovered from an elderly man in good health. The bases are TGTGCCAGCAGACCAAGACAGGGCACCTACGAGCAGTACTTC. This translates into CASRPRQGTYEQYF.